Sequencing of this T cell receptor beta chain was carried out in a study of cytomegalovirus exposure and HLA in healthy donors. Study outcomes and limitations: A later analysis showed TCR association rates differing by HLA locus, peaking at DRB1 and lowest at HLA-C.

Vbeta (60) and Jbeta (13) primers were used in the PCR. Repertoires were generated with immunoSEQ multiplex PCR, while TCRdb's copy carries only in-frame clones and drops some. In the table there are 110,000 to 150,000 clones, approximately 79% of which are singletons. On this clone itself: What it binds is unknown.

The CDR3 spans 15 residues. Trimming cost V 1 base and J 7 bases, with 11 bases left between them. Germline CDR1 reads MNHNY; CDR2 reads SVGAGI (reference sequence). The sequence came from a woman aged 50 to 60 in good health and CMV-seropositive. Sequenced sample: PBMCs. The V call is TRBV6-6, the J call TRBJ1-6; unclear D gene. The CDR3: CASSYYQVGNSPLHF. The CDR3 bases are TGTGCCAGCAGTTACTATCAGGTGGGCAATTCACCCCTCCACTTT.